This T cell receptor beta chain was captured by sequencing in a study of blood T cells in healthy people across ages. The authors ran a second PCR of 7 to 11 cycles using a sample-barcoded 5' primer and a J-beta primer mix. In TCRdb, the 5' RACE reads were re-called with MiXCR into one record per CDR3 protein. The sample holds a few hundred thousand distinct CDR3 sequences, 25% to 30% seen once. The V and J ends lost 0 bases and 0 bases respectively, with 16 bases between them. This CDR3 has 18 residues. In germline, CDR1 is SGHKS, CDR2 YYEKEE (reference sequence). This clonotype was seen only a few times.

Sequencing input: blood. The TCR was taken from a woman aged 70 to 79 in good health. The chain recombines TRBV5-5 with TRBJ2-1; D perhaps matches TRBD2 (5 bases). The CDR3: CASSLVLADFLSYNEQFF. The CDR3 nucleotides are TGTGCCAGCAGCTTGGTATTGGCGGACTTTCTCTCCTACAATGAGCAGTTCTTC.